The sequence of this T cell receptor beta chain was determined in a study of cytomegalovirus exposure and HLA in healthy donors. Overall study context: A prior analysis found about 110 million unique TCR beta sequences from around 190 million T cells.

The CDR3 extends over 15 amino acids. Per the germline V gene, CDR1 is SGHKS and CDR2 is YYEKEE (reference sequence). V dropped 5 bases and J dropped 2; count of bases not matched to a gene: 6. A remark on this clone: Its antigen remains unknown.

Study conclusions and caveats: In a later analysis, several top co-occurrence clusters appeared linked to parvovirus B19, influenza, CMV and Epstein-Barr virus. Exclusion applied to some V segments, including TRBV6-2 and TRBV6-3, as they were indistinguishable. Later work found that TCR association rates differed between HLA loci; DRB1 had the most and HLA-C the fewest.

PCR employed 60 Vbeta and 13 Jbeta primers. Clones were sequenced by immunoSEQ multiplex PCR, and TCRdb holds only the in-frame ones, with some missing. The sample has approximately 85,000 clones; around 80% are singletons. The V gene is TRBV5-5, the J gene TRBJ2-2; 7 bases line up with TRBD1. This TCR came from a woman in her fifties or sixties in good health and CMV-seropositive. Specimen: PBMCs. CDR3 in amino acids: CASRSRQGNTGELFF. In DNA, the CDR3 is TGTGCCAGCAGATCTAGACAGGGTAACACCGGGGAGCTGTTTTTT.